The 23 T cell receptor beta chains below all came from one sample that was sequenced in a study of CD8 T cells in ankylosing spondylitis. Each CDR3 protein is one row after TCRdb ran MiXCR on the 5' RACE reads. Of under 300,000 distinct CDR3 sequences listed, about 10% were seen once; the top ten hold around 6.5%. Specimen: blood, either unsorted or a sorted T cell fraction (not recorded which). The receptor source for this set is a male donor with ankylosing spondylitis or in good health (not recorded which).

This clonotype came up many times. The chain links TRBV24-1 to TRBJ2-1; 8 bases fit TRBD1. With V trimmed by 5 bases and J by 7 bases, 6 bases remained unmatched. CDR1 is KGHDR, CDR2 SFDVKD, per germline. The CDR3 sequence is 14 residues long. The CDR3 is CATSVGQGVNEQFF. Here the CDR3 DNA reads TGTGCCACCAGTGTTGGACAGGGTGTAAATGAGCAGTTCTTC.

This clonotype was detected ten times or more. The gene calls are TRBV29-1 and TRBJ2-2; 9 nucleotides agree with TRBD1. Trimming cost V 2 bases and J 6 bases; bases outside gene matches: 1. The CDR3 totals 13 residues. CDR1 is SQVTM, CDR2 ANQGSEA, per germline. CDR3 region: CSVERTGAGELFF. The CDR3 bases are TGCAGCGTTGAAAGGACAGGGGCCGGGGAGCTGTTTTTT.

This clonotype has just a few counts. CDR3 protein: CASSQATGVSTGELFF. For the CDR3, the DNA is TGCGCCAGCAGCCAAGCAACAGGGGTTTCGACCGGGGAGCTGTTTTTT. The rearrangement uses TRBV4-1 and TRBJ2-2; 7 nucleotides match TRBD1. With 1 base clipped from V and 5 bases from J, the junction kept 7 bases outside the gene matches. Germline CDR1 is MGHRA and CDR2 is YSYEKL. This CDR3 comprises 16 residues.

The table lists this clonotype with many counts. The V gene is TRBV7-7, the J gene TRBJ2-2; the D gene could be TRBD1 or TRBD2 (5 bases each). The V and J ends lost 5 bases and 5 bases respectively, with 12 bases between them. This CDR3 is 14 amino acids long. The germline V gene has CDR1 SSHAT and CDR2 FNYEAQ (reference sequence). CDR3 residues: CASSTGRWTGELFF. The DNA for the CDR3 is TGTGCCAGCAGCACGGGACGGTGGACCGGGGAGCTGTTTTTT.

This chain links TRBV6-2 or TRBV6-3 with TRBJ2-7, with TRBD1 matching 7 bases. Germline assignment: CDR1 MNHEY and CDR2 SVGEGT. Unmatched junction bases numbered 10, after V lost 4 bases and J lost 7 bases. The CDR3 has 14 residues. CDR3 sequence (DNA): TGTGCCAGCAGTTGGACAGGACCCAACGGTGAGCAGTACTTC. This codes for CASSWTGPNGEQYF.

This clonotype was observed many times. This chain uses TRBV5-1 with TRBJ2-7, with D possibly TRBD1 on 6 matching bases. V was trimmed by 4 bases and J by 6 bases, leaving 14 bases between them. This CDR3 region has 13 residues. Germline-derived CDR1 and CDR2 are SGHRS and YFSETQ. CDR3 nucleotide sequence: TGCGCCAGCAGCGACGGACAGAACCTCGAGCAGTACTTC. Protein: CASSDGQNLEQYF.

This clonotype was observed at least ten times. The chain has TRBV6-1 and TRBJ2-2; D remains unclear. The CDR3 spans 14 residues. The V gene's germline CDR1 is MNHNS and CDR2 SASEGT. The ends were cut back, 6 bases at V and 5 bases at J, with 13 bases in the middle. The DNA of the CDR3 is TGTGCCAGCAGCGCTATGTGGGTTACCGGGGAGCTGTTTTTT. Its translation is CASSAMWVTGELFF.

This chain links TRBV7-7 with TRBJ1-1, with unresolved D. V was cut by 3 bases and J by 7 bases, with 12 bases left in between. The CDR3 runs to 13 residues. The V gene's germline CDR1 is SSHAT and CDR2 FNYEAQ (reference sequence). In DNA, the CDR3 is TGTGCCAGCAGCTTCCGATATGGAAGTGAAGCTTTCTTT. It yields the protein CASSFRYGSEAFF.

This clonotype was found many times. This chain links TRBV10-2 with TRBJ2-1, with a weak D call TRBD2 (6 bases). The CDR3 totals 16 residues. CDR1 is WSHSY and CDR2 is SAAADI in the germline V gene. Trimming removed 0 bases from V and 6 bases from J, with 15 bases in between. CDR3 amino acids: CASSESIQGGVNEQFF. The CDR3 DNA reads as TGCGCCAGCAGTGAGTCGATACAAGGAGGGGTCAATGAGCAGTTCTTC.

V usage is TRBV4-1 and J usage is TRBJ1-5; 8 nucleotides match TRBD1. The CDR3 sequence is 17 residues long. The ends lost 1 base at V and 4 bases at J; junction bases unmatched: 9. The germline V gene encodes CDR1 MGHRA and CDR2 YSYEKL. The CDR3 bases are TGCGCCAGCAGCCAAGGACCACAGGGGGTCAAGAATCAGCCCCAGCATTTT. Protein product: CASSQGPQGVKNQPQHF.

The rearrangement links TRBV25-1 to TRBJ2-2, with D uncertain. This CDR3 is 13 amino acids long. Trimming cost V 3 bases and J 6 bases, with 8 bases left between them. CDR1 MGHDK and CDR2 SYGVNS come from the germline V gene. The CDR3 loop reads CASSEDYSGELFF. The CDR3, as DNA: TGTGCCAGCAGTGAGGATTATTCCGGGGAGCTGTTTTTT.

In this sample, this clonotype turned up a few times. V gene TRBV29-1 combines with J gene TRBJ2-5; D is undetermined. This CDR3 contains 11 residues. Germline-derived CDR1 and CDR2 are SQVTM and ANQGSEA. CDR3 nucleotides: TGCGCCGCTAACGAAGGGCCCACCCAGTACTTC. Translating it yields CAANEGPTQYF.

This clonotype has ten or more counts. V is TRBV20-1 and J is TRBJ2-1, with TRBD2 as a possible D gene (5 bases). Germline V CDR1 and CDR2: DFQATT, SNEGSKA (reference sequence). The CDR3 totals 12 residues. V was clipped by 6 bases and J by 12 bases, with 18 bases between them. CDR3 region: CSAGKPGGGQFF. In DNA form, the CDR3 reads TGCAGTGCAGGGAAGCCGGGTGGAGGGCAGTTCTTC.

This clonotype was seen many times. CDR3 coding DNA: TGTGCCAGCTCACCTTCCAGGGAAGAGACCCAGTACTTC. It yields the protein CASSPSREETQYF. The chain recombines TRBV18 with TRBJ2-5; perhaps TRBD1 as D (5 bases). V lost 3 bases, J lost 3 bases, and 8 bases lay in between. CDR3 length: 13 amino acids. In germline, CDR1 is KGHSH, CDR2 LQKENI.

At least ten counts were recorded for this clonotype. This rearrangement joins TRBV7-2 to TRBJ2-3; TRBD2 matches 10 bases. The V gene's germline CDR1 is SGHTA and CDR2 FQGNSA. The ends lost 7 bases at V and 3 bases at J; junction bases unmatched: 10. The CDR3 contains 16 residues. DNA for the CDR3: TGTGCCAGCACCCGAAGAAGCGGGGGGGATACAGATACGCAGTATTTT. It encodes CASTRRSGGDTDTQYF.

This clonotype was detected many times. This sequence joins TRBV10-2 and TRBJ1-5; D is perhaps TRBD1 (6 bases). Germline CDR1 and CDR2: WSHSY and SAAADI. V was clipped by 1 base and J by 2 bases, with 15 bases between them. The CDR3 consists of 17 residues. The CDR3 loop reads CASSEFFSTGRNQPQHF. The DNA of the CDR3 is TGCGCCAGCAGTGAGTTCTTCTCGACAGGCCGCAATCAGCCCCAGCATTTT.

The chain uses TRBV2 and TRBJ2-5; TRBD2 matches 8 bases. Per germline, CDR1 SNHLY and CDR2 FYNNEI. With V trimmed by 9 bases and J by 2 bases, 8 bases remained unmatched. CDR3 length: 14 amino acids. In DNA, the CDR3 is TGTGCCAGTACCGGGACTAGGGGGCAAGAGACCCAGTACTTC. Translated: CASTGTRGQETQYF.

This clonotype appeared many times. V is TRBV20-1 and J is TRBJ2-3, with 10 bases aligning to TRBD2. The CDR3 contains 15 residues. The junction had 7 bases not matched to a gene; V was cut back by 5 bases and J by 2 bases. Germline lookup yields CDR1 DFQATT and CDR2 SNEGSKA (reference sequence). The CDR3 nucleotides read TGCAGTGCTCACCTGGGACTAGCGAACACAGATACGCAGTATTTT. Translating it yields CSAHLGLANTDTQYF.

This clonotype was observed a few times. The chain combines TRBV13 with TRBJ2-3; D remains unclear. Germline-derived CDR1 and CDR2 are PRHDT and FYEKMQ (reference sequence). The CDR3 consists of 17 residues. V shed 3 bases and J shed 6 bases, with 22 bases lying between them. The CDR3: CASSFSPGHLEWDTQYF. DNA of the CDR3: TGTGCCAGCAGCTTCTCTCCGGGCCACCTTGAGTGGGATACGCAGTATTTT.

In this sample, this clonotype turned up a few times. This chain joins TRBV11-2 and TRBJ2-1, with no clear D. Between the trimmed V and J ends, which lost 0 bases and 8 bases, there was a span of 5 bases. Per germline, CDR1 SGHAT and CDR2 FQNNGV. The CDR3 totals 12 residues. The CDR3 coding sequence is TGTGCCAGCAGCTTAGAATTCCATGAGCAGTTCTTC. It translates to CASSLEFHEQFF.

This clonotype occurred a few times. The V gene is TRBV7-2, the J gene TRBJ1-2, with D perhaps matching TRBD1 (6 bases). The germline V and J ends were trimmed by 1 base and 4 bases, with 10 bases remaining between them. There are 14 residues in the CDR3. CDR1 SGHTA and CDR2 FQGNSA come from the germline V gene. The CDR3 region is CASSLDGRGYGYTF. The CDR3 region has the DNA TGTGCCAGCAGCTTAGATGGCAGGGGCTATGGCTACACCTTC.

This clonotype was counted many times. The DNA of the CDR3 is TGTGCCAGCAGTTACGTCCGGGATGAGCAGTTCTTC. Protein sequence: CASSYVRDEQFF. The chain recombines TRBV6-2 or TRBV6-3 with TRBJ2-1; D remains ambiguous. Between the trimmed V and J ends, which lost 2 bases and 8 bases, there was a span of 7 bases. CDR3 size: 12 residues. The germline V gene has CDR1 MNHEY and CDR2 SVGEGT.

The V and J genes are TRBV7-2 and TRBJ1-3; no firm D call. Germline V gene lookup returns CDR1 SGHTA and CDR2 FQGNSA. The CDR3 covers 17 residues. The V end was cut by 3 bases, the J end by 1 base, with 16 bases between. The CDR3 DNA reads TGTGCCAGCAGCTTCTTGGGAGGCGGCGATTCTGGAAACACCATATATTTT. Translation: CASSFLGGGDSGNTIYF.